The source of this T cell receptor (beta chain) is a study of regulatory T cells in long-lasting Graves disease. The study's findings and limits: Owing to a sample size that was small, accuracy may have been reduced.

Sample time point: persistent/refractory GD, antithyroid drugs over 5 years with positive TRAb. RNA extracted from PBMCs served as the sequencing template. Germline V gene lookup returns CDR1 KGHDR and CDR2 SFDVKD. V gave up 3 bases and J gave up 6 bases; unmatched junction bases: 5. The CDR3 has 15 amino acids. This clonotype came up many times. Its cognate antigen is unknown. Arm-PCR with iRepertoire HTBI primers amplified the CDR3 regions for these TCR beta libraries. MiXCR, run by TCRdb on the multiplex PCR reads, gives a single entry per CDR3 protein. Of more than 300,000 distinct CDR3 sequences listed, roughly 23% are singletons.

The sequenced sample was peripheral blood mononuclear cells (PBMCs), obtained when the disease was refractory, from a patient treated with antithyroid drugs. This TCR was sampled from a woman in her thirties or forties with Graves disease. The V call is TRBV24-1, the J call TRBJ1-5; 9 bases map to TRBD1. The DNA of the CDR3 is TGTGCCACCAGTGATCAAAGACAGGGGGGTCAGCCCCAGCATTTT. Translating gives CATSDQRQGGQPQHF.